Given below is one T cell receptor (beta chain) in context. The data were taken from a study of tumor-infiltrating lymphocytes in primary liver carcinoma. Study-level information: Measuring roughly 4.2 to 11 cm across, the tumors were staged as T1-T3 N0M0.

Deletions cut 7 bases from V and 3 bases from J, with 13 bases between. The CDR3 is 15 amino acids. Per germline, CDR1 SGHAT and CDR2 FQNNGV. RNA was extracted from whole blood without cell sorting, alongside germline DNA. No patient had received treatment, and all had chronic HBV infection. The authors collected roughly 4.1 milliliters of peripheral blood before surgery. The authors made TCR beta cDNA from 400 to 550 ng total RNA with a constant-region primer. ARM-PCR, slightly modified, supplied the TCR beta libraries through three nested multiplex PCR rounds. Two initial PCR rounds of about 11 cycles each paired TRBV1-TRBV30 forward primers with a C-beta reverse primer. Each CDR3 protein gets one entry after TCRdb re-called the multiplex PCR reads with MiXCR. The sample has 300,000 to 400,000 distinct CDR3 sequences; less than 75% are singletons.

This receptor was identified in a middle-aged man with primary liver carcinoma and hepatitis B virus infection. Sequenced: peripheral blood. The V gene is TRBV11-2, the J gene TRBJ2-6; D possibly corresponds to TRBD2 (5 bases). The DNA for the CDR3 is TGTGCCAGCATCATAGACGGGGATGGGGCCAACGTCCTGACTTTC. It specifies CASIIDGDGANVLTF.